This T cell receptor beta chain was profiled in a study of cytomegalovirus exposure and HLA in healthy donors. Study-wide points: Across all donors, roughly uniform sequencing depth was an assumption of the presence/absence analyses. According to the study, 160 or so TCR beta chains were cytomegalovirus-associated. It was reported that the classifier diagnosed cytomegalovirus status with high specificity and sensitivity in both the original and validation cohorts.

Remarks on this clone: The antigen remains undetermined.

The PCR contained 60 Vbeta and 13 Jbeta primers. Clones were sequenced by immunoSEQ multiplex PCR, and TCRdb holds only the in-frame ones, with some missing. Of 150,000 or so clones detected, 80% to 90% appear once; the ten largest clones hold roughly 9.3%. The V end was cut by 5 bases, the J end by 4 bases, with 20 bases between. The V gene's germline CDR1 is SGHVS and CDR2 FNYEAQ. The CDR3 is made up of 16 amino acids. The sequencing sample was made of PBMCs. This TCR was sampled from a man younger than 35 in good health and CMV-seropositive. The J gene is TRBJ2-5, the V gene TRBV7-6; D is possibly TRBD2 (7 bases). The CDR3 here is CASSPSGGAGPETQYF. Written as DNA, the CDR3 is TGTGCCAGCAGCCCCTCGGGGGGCGCGGGTCCAGAGACCCAGTACTTC.